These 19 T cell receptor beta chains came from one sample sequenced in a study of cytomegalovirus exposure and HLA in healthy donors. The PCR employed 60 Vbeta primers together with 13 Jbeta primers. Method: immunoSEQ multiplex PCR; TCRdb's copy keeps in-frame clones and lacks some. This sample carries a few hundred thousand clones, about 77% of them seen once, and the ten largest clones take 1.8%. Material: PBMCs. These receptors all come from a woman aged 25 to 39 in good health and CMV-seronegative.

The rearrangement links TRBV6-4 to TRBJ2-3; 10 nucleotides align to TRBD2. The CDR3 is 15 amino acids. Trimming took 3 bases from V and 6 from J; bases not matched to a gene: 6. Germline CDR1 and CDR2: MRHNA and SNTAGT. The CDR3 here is CASSELAGEWDTQYF. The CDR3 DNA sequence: TGTGCCAGCAGTGAGCTAGCGGGGGAATGGGATACGCAGTATTTT.

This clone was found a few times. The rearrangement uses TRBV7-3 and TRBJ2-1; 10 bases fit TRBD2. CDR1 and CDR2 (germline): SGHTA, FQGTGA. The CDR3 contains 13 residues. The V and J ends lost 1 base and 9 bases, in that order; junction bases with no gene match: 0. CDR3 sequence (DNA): TGTGCCAGCAGCTTAATAGCGGGAGGTGAGCAGTTCTTC. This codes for CASSLIAGGEQFF.

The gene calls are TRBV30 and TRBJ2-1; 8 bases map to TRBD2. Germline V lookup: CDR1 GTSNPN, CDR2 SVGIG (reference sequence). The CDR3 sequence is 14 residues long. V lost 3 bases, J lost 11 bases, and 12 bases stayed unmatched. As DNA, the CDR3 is TGTGCCTGGAGCCTAGCGGGCCCTCCTCATCAGCAGTTCTTC. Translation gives CAWSLAGPPHQQFF.

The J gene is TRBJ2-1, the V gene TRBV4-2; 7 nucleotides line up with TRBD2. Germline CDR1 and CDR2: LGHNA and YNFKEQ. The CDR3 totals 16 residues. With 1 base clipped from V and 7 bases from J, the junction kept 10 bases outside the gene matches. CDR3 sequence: CASSQGQRERGNEQFF. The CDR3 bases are TGTGCCAGCAGCCAAGGACAGCGGGAAAGAGGGAATGAGCAGTTCTTC.

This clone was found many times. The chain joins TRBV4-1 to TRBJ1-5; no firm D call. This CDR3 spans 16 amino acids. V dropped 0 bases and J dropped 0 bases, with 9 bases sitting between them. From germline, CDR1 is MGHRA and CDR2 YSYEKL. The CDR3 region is CASSQDGLNSNQPQHF. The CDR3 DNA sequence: TGCGCCAGCAGCCAAGACGGGTTAAATAGCAATCAGCCCCAGCATTTT.

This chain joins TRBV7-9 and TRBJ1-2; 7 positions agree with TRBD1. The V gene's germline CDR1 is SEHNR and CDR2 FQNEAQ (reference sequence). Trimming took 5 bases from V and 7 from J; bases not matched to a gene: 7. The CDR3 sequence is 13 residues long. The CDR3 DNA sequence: TGTGCCAGCAGCGTGACTGCAGGGGGTGGCTACACCTTC. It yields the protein CASSVTAGGGYTF.

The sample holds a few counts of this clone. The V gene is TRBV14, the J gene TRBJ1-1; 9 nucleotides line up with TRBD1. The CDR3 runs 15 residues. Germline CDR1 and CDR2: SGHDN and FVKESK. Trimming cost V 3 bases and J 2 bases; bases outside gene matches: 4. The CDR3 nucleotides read TGTGCCAGCAGCCATGGACAGGGGAGCAACACTGAAGCTTTCTTT. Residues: CASSHGQGSNTEAFF.

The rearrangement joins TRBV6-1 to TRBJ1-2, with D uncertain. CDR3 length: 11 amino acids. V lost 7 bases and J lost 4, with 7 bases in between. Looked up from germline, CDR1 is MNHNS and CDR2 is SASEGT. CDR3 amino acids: CASKRGYGYTF. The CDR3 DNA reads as TGTGCCAGCAAGCGTGGCTATGGCTACACCTTC.

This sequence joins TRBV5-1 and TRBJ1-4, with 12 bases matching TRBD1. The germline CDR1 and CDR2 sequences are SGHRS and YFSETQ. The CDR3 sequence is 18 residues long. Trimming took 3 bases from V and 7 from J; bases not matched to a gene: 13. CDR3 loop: CASSSFRDRGLVGEKLFF. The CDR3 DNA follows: TGCGCCAGCAGCTCTTTCCGGGACAGGGGGCTCGTTGGTGAAAAACTGTTTTTT. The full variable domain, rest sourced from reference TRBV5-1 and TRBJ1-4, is KAGVTQTPRYLIKTRGQQVTLSCSPISGHRSVSWYQQTPGQGLQFLFEYFSETQRNKGNFPGRFSGRQFSNSRSEMNVSTLELGDSALYLCASSSFRDRGLVGEKLFFGSGTQLSVL.

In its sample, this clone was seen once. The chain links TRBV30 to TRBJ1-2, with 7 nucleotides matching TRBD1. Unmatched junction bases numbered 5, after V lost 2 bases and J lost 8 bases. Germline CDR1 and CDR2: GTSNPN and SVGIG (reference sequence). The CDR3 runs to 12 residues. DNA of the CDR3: TGTGCCTGGAGTTTTCAGGGGGGCGGCTACACCTTC. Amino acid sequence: CAWSFQGGGYTF.

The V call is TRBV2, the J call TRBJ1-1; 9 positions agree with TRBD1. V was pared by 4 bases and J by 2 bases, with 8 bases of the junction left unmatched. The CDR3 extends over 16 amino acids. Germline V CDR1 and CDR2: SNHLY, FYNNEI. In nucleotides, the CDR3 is TGTGCCAGCAGTGCGCCTTGGGACAGGGCAAACACTGAAGCTTTCTTT. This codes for CASSAPWDRANTEAFF.

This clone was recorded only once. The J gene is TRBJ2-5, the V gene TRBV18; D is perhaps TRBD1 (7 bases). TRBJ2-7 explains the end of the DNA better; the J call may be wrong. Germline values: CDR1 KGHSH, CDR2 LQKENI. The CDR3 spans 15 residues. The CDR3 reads CASSPVRGASYEQYF. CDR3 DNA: TGTGCCAGCTCACCAGTCAGGGGGGCTTCCTACGAGCAGTACTTC.

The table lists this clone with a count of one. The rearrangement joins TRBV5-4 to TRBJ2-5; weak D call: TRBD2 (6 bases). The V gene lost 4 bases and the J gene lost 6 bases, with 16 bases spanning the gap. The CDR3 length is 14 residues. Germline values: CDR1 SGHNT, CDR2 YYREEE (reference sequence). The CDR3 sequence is CASSAGTVSQTQYF. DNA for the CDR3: TGTGCCAGCAGCGCGGGGACTGTCTCCCAGACCCAGTACTTC.

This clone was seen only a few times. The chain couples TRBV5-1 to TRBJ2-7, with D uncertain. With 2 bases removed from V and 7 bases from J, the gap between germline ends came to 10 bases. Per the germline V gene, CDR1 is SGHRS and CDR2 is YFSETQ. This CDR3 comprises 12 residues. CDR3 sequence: CASSFERNEQYF. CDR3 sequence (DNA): TGCGCCAGCAGCTTCGAGCGTAATGAGCAGTACTTC.

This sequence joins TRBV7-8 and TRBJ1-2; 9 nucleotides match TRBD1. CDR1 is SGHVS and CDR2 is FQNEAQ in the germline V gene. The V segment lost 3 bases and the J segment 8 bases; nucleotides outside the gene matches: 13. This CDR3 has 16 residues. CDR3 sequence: CASSFRDRAATGGYTF. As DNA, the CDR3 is TGTGCCAGCAGCTTCCGGGACAGGGCCGCGACTGGGGGCTACACCTTC.

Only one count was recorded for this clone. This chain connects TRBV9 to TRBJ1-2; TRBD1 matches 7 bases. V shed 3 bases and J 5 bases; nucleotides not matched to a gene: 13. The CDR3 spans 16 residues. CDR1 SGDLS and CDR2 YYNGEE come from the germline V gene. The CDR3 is CASSGGGSQGFYGYTF. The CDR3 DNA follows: TGTGCCAGCAGCGGGGGTGGCTCACAGGGGTTTTATGGCTACACCTTC. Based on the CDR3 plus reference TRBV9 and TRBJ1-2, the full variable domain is DSGVTQTPKHLITATGQRVTLRCSPRSGDLSVYWYQQSLDQGLQFLIQYYNGEERAKGNILERFSAQQFPDLHSELNLSSLELGDSALYFCASSGGGSQGFYGYTFGSGTRLTVV.

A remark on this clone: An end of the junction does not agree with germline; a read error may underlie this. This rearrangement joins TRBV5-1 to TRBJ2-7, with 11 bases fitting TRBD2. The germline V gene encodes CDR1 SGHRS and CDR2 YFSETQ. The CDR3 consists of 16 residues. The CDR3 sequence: CASSMRLTSGVYEQYF. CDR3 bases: TGTGCCAGCAGCATGAGGCTGACTAGCGGGGTCTACGAGCAGTACTTC.

CDR3 protein: CASSEGAGANEKLFF. CDR3 bases: TGTGCCAGCAGCGAGGGGGCAGGGGCTAATGAAAAACTGTTTTTT. The chain is built from TRBV7-2 and TRBJ1-4; 7 nucleotides line up with TRBD1. The germline V gene encodes CDR1 SGHTA and CDR2 FQGNSA. Germline trimming cut 5 bases from V and 3 bases from J; bases unmatched to any gene: 6. This CDR3 is 15 amino acids long.

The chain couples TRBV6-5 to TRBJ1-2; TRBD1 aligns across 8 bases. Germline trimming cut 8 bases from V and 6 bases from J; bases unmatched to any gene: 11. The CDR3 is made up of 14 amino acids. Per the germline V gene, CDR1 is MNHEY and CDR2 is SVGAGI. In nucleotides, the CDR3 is TGTGCCAGCCAGGTAACCGGACAGGGCCATGGCTACACCTTC. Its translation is CASQVTGQGHGYTF.